This paragraph covers one T cell receptor beta chain sequence. The target antigen is unknown. This record comes from a study of T cells expressing NK-cell markers. Study-level information: Beta-chain profiling covered CD3+CD56+NKG2C+, CD3+CD56+NKG2C- and CD3+CD56-NKG2C+ sorted subsets.

With UMIs, 5'RACE template switching was used to make TCR beta cDNA. TCRdb reprocessed the 5' RACE reads and stores each CDR3 protein as one record, lacking DNA. This repertoire includes fewer than 300,000 distinct CDR3 sequences. Study-wide points: In a handful of donors, dominant NKG2C+ clonotypes were roughly 1.0-8% of CD8+ T cells. One observes that, in a handful of donors, these clonotypes were also the leading ones within the CD3+CD56-NKG2C+ fraction.

The CDR3 sequence is 12 residues long. CDR1 and CDR2 from the germline V gene are SQVTM and ANQGSEA. J is TRBJ1-5 and V is TRBV29-1. Material for sequencing was blood T cells: a sorted CD56 or NKG2C T cell subset, CD4+ or CD8+ T cells, or bulk PBMC T cells (not recorded which). The TCR was taken from a woman aged 18 to 75 in good health. The CDR3 loop reads CSVGGLNQPQHF.